This T cell receptor beta chain was identified during a study of T-cell reconstitution after alpha-beta-depleted transplantation in children. Unique molecular identifiers tagged the TCRbeta library. TCRdb reprocessed the PCR reads via MiXCR and lists one record per CDR3 protein. The sample contains about 230,000 distinct CDR3 sequences, approximately 11% of which appear only once. This clonotype came up many times. The CDR3 loop spans 11 amino acids. In germline, CDR1 is SGHRS, CDR2 YFSETQ. The input for sequencing was PBMCs, taken before TCRalphabeta/CD19-depleted stem cell transplant. The sequence derives from a child in the first two years of life with acute myeloid leukemia, due to receive a stem cell transplant. This chain uses TRBV5-1 with TRBJ1-5; unclear D gene. The CDR3 bases are TGCGAGCAGGTGGTCAATCAGCCCCAGCATTTT. As protein: CEQVVNQPQHF.